This T cell receptor beta chain was sequenced during a study of technical replicates of blood from several donors. The V and J ends lost 0 bases and 2 bases, in that order; junction bases with no gene match: 7. This CDR3 has 17 residues. Germline CDR1 and CDR2: SGHRS and YFSETQ. TCRdb keeps only in-frame clones here, not all; method: immunoSEQ multiplex PCR. The sample lists about 88,000 clones, 92% occurring once. V usage is TRBV5-1 and J usage is TRBJ2-3, with 9 bases fitting TRBD2. The sequence derives from a human donor in good health. Material: T cells isolated from PBMCs. CDR3 coding DNA: TGCGCCAGCAGCTTGGGGGTAGCGGGGGACCACACAGATACGCAGTATTTT. Amino acid sequence: CASSLGVAGDHTDTQYF.